One and the same sample provided the 5 T cell receptor beta chains below, sequenced in a study of cytomegalovirus exposure and HLA in healthy donors. 13 Jbeta primers and 60 Vbeta primers were used for the PCR. Sequencing was performed with immunoSEQ multiplex PCR; in TCRdb, only in-frame clones are kept and a portion is missing. The table records fewer than 300,000 clones, about nine tenths of them present only once. Material: PBMCs. The receptors were sampled from a man aged 40-50 years in good health and CMV-seropositive.

This chain connects TRBV19 to TRBJ1-1; D ambiguous. V was clipped by 4 bases and J by 6 bases, with 9 bases between them. Germline CDR1 is LNHDA and CDR2 is SQIVND (reference sequence). CDR3 size: 12 residues. The chain's CDR3 is CASSTKLPEAFF. The CDR3 DNA is TGTGCCAGTAGTACTAAACTGCCTGAAGCTTTCTTT.

This clone has just one count. The rearrangement joins TRBV13 to TRBJ2-2; 7 bases match TRBD2. The V gene end was trimmed by 8 bases and the J gene end by 4 bases; junction bases not matched to a gene: 7. Germline V gives CDR1 PRHDT, CDR2 FYEKMQ (reference sequence). The length of the CDR3 is 14 residues. The CDR3 here is CASVRTSATGELFF. The CDR3 DNA reads TGTGCCAGCGTTCGGACTAGTGCCACCGGGGAGCTGTTTTTT.

V and J are TRBV6-6 and TRBJ1-1; perhaps TRBD1 as D (5 bases). The length of the CDR3 is 14 residues. V was cut by 11 bases and J by 3 bases, with 19 bases left in between. Looked up from germline, CDR1 is MNHNY and CDR2 is SVGAGI (reference sequence). The CDR3 DNA is TGTGCCGGAGATGGGGGGGTTGGGGACACTGAAGCTTTCTTT. Translated, it gives CAGDGGVGDTEAFF.

The rearrangement joins TRBV9 to TRBJ2-7; TRBD1 aligns across 8 bases. The CDR3 is 15 residues long. V lost 0 bases and J lost 4; bases outside the gene matches: 6. Germline CDR1 SGDLS, CDR2 YYNGEE. The CDR3 reads CASSVEGDRFYEQYF. The CDR3 nucleotides are TGTGCCAGCAGCGTAGAGGGGGACAGGTTTTACGAGCAGTACTTC.

V is TRBV29-1 and J is TRBJ1-2; maybe TRBD1 (6 bases). The V gene's germline CDR1 is SQVTM and CDR2 ANQGSEA. V was trimmed by 5 bases and J by 4 bases, leaving 11 bases between them. CDR3 size: 12 residues. CDR3 sequence: CSVPVTGYGYTF. Here the CDR3 DNA reads TGCAGCGTTCCCGTGACAGGCTATGGCTACACCTTC.